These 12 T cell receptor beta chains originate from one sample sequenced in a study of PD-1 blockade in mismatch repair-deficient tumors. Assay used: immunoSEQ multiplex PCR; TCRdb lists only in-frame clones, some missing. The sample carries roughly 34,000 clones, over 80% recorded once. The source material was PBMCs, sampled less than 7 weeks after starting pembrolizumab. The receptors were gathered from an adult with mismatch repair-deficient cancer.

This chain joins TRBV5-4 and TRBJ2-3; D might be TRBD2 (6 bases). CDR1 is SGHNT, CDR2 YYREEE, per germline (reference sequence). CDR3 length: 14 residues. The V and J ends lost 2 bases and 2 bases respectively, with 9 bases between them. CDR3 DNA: TGTGCCAGCAGCTTTCGGCGGGACACAGATACGCAGTATTTT. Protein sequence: CASSFRRDTDTQYF.

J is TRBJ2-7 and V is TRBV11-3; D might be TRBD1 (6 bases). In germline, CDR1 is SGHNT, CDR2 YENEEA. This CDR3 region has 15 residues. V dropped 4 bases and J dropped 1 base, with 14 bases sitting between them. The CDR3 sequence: CASSSRGGLSYEQYF. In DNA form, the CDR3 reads TGTGCCAGCAGCTCGCGTGGGGGCCTTTCCTACGAGCAGTACTTC. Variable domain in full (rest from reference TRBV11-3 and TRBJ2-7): EAGVVQSPRYKIIEKKQPVAFWCNPISGHNTLYWYLQNLGQGPELLIRYENEEAVDDSQLPKDRFSAERLKGVDSTLKIQPAELGDSAVYLCASSSRGGLSYEQYFGPGTRLTVT.

The CDR3 here is CASRKERRQNTEAFF. The CDR3 DNA is TGTGCCAGTAGGAAAGAGCGGCGGCAGAACACTGAAGCTTTCTTT. The chain recombines TRBV19 with TRBJ1-1; D gene ambiguous. V lost 6 bases and J 1 base, leaving 15 bases between the germline ends. The CDR3 loop spans 15 amino acids. Germline V lookup: CDR1 LNHDA, CDR2 SQIVND (reference sequence).

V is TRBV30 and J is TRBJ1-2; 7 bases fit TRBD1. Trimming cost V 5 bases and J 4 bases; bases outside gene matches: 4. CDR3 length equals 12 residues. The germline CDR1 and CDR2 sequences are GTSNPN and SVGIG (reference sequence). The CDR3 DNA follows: TGTGCCTGGGGGGGGACAGCCTATGGCTACACCTTC. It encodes CAWGGTAYGYTF.

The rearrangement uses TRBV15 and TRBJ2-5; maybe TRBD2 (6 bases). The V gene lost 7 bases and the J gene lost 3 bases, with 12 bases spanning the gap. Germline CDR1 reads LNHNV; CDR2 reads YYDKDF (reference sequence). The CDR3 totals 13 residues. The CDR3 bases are TGTGCCACCACCATAGCGGTGGAAGAGACCCAGTACTTC. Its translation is CATTIAVEETQYF.

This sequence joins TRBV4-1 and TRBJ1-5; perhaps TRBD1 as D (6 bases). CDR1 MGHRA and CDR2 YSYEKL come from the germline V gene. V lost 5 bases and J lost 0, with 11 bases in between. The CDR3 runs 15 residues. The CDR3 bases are TGCGCCAGCAGCTACGGACAGTATAGCAATCAGCCCCAGCATTTT. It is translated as CASSYGQYSNQPQHF.

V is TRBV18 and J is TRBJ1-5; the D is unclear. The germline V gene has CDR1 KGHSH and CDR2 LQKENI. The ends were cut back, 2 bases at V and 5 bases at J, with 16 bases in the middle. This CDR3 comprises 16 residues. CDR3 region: CASSPGEGALYQPQHF. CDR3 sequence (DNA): TGTGCCAGCTCACCAGGGGAGGGCGCGTTGTATCAGCCCCAGCATTTT.

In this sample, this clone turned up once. The CDR3 is CASSPPLGVANEKLFF. Here the CDR3 DNA reads TGCGCCAGCAGCCCCCCCCTCGGGGTTGCTAATGAAAAACTGTTTTTT. The chain combines TRBV5-1 with TRBJ1-4, with D uncertain. Trimming stripped 4 bases from V and 3 bases from J, with 16 bases between. This CDR3 is built from 16 residues. Germline CDR1 and CDR2: SGHRS and YFSETQ.

CDR3 DNA: TGCAGCGGCACACTAGCGGGAGGGCCAGATACGCAGTATTTT. Amino acid sequence: CSGTLAGGPDTQYF. The genes are TRBV29-1 and TRBJ2-3; 13 nucleotides align to TRBD2. Germline CDR1 and CDR2: SQVTM and ANQGSEA. The CDR3 runs 14 residues. The V gene end was trimmed by 7 bases and the J gene end by 4 bases; junction bases not matched to a gene: 5.

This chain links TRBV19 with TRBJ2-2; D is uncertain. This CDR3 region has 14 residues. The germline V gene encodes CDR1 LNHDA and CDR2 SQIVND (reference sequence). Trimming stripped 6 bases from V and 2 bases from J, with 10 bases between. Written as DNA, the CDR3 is TGTGCCAGTAGGATGGCAGGAAACACCGGGGAGCTGTTTTTT. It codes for CASRMAGNTGELFF.

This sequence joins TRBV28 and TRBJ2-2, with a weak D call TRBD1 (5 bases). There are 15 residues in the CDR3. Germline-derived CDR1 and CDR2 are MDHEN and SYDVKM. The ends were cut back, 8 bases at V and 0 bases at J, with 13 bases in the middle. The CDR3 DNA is TGTGCCAGCCGACAGCCCGGTACGAACACCGGGGAGCTGTTTTTT. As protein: CASRQPGTNTGELFF.

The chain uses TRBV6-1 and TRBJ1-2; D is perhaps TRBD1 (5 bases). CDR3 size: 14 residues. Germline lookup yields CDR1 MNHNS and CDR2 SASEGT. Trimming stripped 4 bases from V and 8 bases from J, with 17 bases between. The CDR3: CASSVDTGRRGYTF. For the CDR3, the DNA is TGTGCCAGCAGTGTTGATACAGGCCGGCGGGGCTACACCTTC.